Listed here are 3 T cell receptor beta chains from one sample, sequenced in a study of T cell responses to AZD1222 COVID-19 vaccine. Profiled with immunoSEQ multiplex PCR; TCRdb holds only in-frame clones, not every one. The profile shows 90,000 to 150,000 clones, around 90% of them singletons. The sequencing used peripheral blood, collected on day 0 of AZD1222 vaccination. The receptors derive from an adult in good health.

The chain combines TRBV4-2 with TRBJ2-7, with TRBD2 matching over 14 bases. The CDR3 loop spans 18 amino acids. V was clipped by 1 base and J by 5 bases; unmatched bases: 10. Germline V lookup: CDR1 LGHNA, CDR2 YNFKEQ. The CDR3 protein is CASSQGLGTSGGGDEQYF. The CDR3 DNA is TGTGCCAGCAGCCAAGGCCTGGGGACTAGCGGGGGCGGAGACGAGCAGTACTTC.

The chain combines TRBV30 with TRBJ2-1; 14 nucleotides line up with TRBD2. Germline V gene lookup returns CDR1 GTSNPN and CDR2 SVGIG (reference sequence). Germline trimming cut 6 bases from V and 1 base from J; bases unmatched to any gene: 11. The CDR3 has 18 amino acids. CDR3 residues: CACLRGGLAGVSYNEQFF. CDR3 in DNA: TGTGCCTGTCTTCGAGGGGGACTAGCGGGGGTGTCCTACAATGAGCAGTTCTTC.

The V call is TRBV25-1, the J call TRBJ2-2, with D possibly matching TRBD2 (6 bases). Trimming removed 8 bases at V and 4 bases at J, with 14 bases between. Germline loops: CDR1 MGHDK, CDR2 SYGVNS. The CDR3 runs 14 residues. DNA of the CDR3: TGTGCCAGCGCCCGTGTCGGGGGCACCGGGGAGCTGTTTTTT. The encoded protein is CASARVGGTGELFF.